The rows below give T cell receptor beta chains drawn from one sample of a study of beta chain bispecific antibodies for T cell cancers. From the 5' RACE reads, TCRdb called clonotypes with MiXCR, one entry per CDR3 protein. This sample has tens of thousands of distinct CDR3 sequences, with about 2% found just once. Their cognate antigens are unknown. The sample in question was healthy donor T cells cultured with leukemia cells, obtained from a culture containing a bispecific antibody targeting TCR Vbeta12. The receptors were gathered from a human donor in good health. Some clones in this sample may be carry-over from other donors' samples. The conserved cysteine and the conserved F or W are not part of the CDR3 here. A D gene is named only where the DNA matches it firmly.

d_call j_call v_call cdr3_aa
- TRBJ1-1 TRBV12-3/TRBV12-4 ASSWVNTEAF
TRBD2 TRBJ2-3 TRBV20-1 SATSGGYDDTQY
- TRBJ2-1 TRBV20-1 SARSGLSSYNEQF
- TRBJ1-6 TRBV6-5 ASSYMGTGYNSPLH
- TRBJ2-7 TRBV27 ASSTTSSYEQY
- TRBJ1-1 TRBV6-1 AAWEGSLRTEAF
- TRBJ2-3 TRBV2 ASSEGTLRSTDTQY
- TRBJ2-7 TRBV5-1 ASSFGLVSYEQY
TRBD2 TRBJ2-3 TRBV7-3 ASSLGTSGDGTDTQY
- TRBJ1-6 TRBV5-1 ASSLRVNSPLH
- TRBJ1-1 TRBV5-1 ASSLVQGSIGNTEAF
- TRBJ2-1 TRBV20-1 SALPITINEQF
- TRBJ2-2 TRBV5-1 ASSLQGVPNTGELF
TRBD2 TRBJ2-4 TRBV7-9 ASSVRGVNIQY
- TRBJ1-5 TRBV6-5 ASSYAFNQPQH
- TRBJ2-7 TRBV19 ASSATGNSYEQY
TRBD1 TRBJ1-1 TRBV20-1 SATREGALGTEAF
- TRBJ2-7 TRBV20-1 SARDGYPTTYEQY
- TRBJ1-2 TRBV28 ASSLVRSRGYT
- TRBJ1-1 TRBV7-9 ASSFYSNTEAF
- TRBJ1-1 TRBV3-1 ASSQWGRTEAF
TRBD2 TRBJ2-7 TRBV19 ASSLFGEGKGEQY
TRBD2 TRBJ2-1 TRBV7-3 ASSLVGLSGGFGEQF
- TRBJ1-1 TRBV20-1 SADLASGATEAF
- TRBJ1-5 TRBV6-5 ASSYSRNSNQPQH
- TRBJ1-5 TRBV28 ASSPSGWGNQPQH
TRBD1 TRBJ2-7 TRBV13 ASSHRDRKTYEQY
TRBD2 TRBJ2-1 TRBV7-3 ASSSGGQAGGNNEQF
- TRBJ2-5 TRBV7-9 ASSFSVRGETQY
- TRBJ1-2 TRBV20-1 SAPFVGQLNYGYT
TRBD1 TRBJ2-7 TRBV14 ASSPNFRDRGDEQY
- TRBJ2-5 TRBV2 ASNGQETQY
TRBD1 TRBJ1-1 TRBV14 ASSLRQPRGDTEAF
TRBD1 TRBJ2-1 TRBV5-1 ASSLVGTGVNEQF
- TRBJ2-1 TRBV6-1 AASGVSYNEQF
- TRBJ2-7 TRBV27 ASSLTLDSEQY
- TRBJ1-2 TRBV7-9 ASRHAGHLGYT
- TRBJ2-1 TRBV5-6 ASSFDWNEQF
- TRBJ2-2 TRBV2 ASSDGGVNTGELF
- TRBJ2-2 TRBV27 ASIPLPNTGELF
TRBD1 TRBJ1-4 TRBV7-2 ASSPKGTAPNEKLF
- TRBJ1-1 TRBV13 ASSVRPRAF
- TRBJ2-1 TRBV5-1 ASSLDRVYNEQF
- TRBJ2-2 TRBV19 ASSYSTNTGELF
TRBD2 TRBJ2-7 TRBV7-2 ASSLSRVSGGASYEQN
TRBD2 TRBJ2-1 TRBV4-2 ASSQEAGLAGGWPYNEQF
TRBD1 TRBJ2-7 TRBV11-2 ASSVDRDTYEQY
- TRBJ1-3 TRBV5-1 ASSPGAGNTIY
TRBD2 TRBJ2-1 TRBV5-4 ASNFGTSGYNEQF
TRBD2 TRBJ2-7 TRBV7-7 ASSLGRAGDYEQY
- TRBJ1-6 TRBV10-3 AISEGGNNSPLH
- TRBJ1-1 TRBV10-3 AISYYQNTEAF